Each of the 13 T cell receptor beta chains below was sequenced from the same sample in a study of T-cell memory formation after mild COVID-19. One entry per CDR3 protein results from TCRdb running MiXCR on the 5' RACE reads. The sample gives some 320,000 distinct CDR3 sequences, about 15% of which show up once; about a fifth is in the top ten. The sequencing sample was made of PBMCs or a T cell subset sorted from them (not recorded which). The receptors stem from a man younger than 30 who had mild COVID-19 (a few samples of this study predate the infection). Cell type and time point are not known.

This clonotype was picked up a small number of times. The chain recombines TRBV6-2 or TRBV6-3 with TRBJ1-2; D not resolved. This CDR3 has 18 amino acids. Trimming cost V 0 bases and J 6 bases, with 23 bases left between them. Germline values: CDR1 MNHEY, CDR2 SVGEGT. In DNA, the CDR3 is TGTGCCAGCAGTTACTCGGTTTCCGCGGCTGGAACAGCTCATGGCTACACCTTC. Translated, it gives CASSYSVSAAGTAHGYTF.

There are a few counts of this clonotype. CDR3 bases: TGCGCCAGCAGCTTGGAGTCATCTGGGGGCTACACCTTC. It yields the protein CASSLESSGGYTF. V is TRBV5-1 and J is TRBJ1-2; D call uncertain. CDR3 length: 13 residues. The V gene lost 0 bases and the J gene lost 8 bases, with 11 bases spanning the gap. Looked up from germline, CDR1 is SGHRS and CDR2 is YFSETQ.

This clonotype has more than one count but fewer than ten. The chain uses TRBV5-1 and TRBJ2-2; maybe TRBD1 (5 bases). The CDR3 has 13 residues. Trimming cost V 0 bases and J 7 bases, with 7 bases left between them. Germline-derived CDR1 and CDR2 are SGHRS and YFSETQ. The CDR3 loop is CASSLEGNGELFF. CDR3 coding DNA: TGCGCCAGCAGCTTGGAGGGGAACGGGGAGCTGTTTTTT.

This clonotype showed up just a few times. The chain recombines TRBV6-5 with TRBJ1-2; D may be TRBD1 (6 bases). V lost 2 bases and J 1 base, leaving 17 bases between the germline ends. The germline V gene has CDR1 MNHEY and CDR2 SVGAGI. The CDR3 has 17 amino acids. CDR3 sequence reads: CASSYKVAGAINYGYTF. In DNA, the CDR3 is TGTGCCAGCAGTTACAAAGTCGCAGGGGCAATTAACTATGGCTACACCTTC.

This clonotype came up a few times. The chain combines TRBV5-6 with TRBJ1-2, with D possibly matching TRBD1 (6 bases). Germline CDR1 reads SGHDT; CDR2 reads YYEEEE. The CDR3 covers 16 residues. The V end was cut by 4 bases, the J end by 1 base, with 17 bases between. The DNA for the CDR3 is TGTGCCAGCAGCCGGGTTTTCGGGGGCCGTAACTATGGCTACACCTTC. Translated: CASSRVFGGRNYGYTF.

Here the CDR3 DNA reads TGTGCCAGCAGCCAACTCCAGGGCGGAGAGACCCAGTACTTC. This codes for CASSQLQGGETQYF. The chain couples TRBV3-1 to TRBJ2-5; tentatively, D is TRBD1 (5 bases). V lost 2 bases and J lost 4, with 11 bases in between. Germline lookup yields CDR1 LGHDT and CDR2 YNNKEL (reference sequence). The CDR3 extends over 14 amino acids.

CDR3 in DNA: TGTGCCAGCAGCTTACGCAGGGGTGATGGCTACACCTTC. Translating it yields CASSLRRGDGYTF. The V and J genes are TRBV7-2 and TRBJ1-2; the D gene is possibly TRBD1 (6 bases). V lost 2 bases, J lost 6 bases, and 10 bases lay in between. The CDR3 has 13 residues. Germline-derived CDR1 and CDR2 are SGHTA and FQGNSA.

In its sample, this clonotype was seen many times. The chain uses TRBV12-3 or TRBV12-4 and TRBJ2-7; TRBD2 might be the D (5 bases). Trimming shortened V by 5 bases and J by 7 bases, and 15 bases separated the two germline ends. This CDR3 comprises 13 residues. CDR3 in DNA: TGTGCCAGCAGTCCCCGGCGGACGGGGGAGCAGTACTTC. This sequence encodes CASSPRRTGEQYF.

In its sample, this clonotype was seen a few times. V usage is TRBV12-3 or TRBV12-4 and J usage is TRBJ1-5; no definite D call. The CDR3 is 12 amino acids. Trimming pared 3 bases from V and 12 bases from J, leaving 12 bases between. The CDR3 loop is CASSFESGVQHF. For the CDR3, the DNA is TGTGCCAGCAGTTTCGAGTCTGGGGTCCAGCATTTT.

This clonotype was detected a few times. The chain recombines TRBV25-1 with TRBJ2-2; 8 bases align to TRBD1. J lost 3 bases, V lost 2 bases, and 2 bases had no gene match. CDR3 length equals 15 residues. The germline CDR1 and CDR2 sequences are MGHDK and SYGVNS. The CDR3 here is CASSEGTGDTGELFF. The CDR3 DNA sequence: TGTGCCAGCAGTGAAGGGACAGGTGACACCGGGGAGCTGTTTTTT.

V is TRBV7-9 and J is TRBJ2-7, with 7 bases matching TRBD1. The CDR3 is 14 residues long. V was clipped by 4 bases and J by 5 bases; unmatched bases: 8. The V gene's germline CDR1 is SEHNR and CDR2 FQNEAQ (reference sequence). The CDR3: CASSSRQGTHEQYF. DNA of the CDR3: TGTGCCAGCAGCTCCCGACAGGGTACCCACGAGCAGTACTTC. The variable domain in full, completed from reference TRBV7-9 and TRBJ2-7, reads DTGVSQNPRHKITKRGQNVTFRCDPISEHNRLYWYRQTLGQGPEFLTYFQNEAQLEKSRLLSDRFSAERPKGSFSTLEIQRTEQGDSAMYLCASSSRQGTHEQYFGPGTRLTVT.

The sample holds a few counts of this clonotype. The chain employs TRBV4-1 and TRBJ2-7; tentatively, D is TRBD2 (5 bases). The CDR3 loop spans 15 amino acids. V lost 4 bases and J lost 5, with 18 bases in between. CDR1 is MGHRA and CDR2 is YSYEKL in the germline V gene. The CDR3 nucleotides read TGCGCCAGCAGCCTACGGGCCGGGGATTTCAACGAGCAGTACTTC. Protein: CASSLRAGDFNEQYF.

This chain connects TRBV5-1 to TRBJ2-5; D gene unclear. Trimming pared 2 bases from V and 0 bases from J, leaving 8 bases between. Germline V CDR1 and CDR2: SGHRS, YFSETQ. The CDR3 runs 14 residues. DNA of the CDR3: TGCGCCAGCAGCTTAGGCAGGTACCAAGAGACCCAGTACTTC. As protein: CASSLGRYQETQYF.